This passage covers 2 T cell receptor beta chains from one sample sequenced in a study of T cell responses to AZD1222 COVID-19 vaccine. Repertoires were generated with immunoSEQ multiplex PCR, while TCRdb's copy carries only in-frame clones and drops some. The data show some 170,000 clones, with approximately 90% seen just once and 3.5% to 4.5% held by the top ten. The source material was peripheral blood, sampled 28 days after the second dose of the MenACWY control vaccine. These receptors all stem from an adult who received the MenACWY meningococcal vaccine as a control.

The V gene is TRBV7-3, the J gene TRBJ2-1; 7 bases are a match to TRBD2. CDR1 is SGHTA and CDR2 is FQGTGA in the germline V gene. V trimming: 2 bases; J trimming: 5 bases; junction bases outside the gene matches: 9. The CDR3 spans 16 residues. As DNA, the CDR3 is TGTGCCAGCAGCTTACTGCCGGGAGGCTTGAACAATGAGCAGTTCTTC. It translates to CASSLLPGGLNNEQFF.

This clone was found once. The V gene is TRBV27, the J gene TRBJ1-4; a weak D match, TRBD1 (6 bases). The germline gives CDR1 MNHEY, CDR2 SMNVEV (reference sequence). V was cut by 3 bases and J by 5 bases, with 19 bases left in between. There are 17 residues in the CDR3. For the CDR3, the DNA is TGTGCCAGCAGTTTTTCCAGGGGCGCCTTAGGGAATGAAAAACTGTTTTTT. Translating gives CASSFSRGALGNEKLFF.